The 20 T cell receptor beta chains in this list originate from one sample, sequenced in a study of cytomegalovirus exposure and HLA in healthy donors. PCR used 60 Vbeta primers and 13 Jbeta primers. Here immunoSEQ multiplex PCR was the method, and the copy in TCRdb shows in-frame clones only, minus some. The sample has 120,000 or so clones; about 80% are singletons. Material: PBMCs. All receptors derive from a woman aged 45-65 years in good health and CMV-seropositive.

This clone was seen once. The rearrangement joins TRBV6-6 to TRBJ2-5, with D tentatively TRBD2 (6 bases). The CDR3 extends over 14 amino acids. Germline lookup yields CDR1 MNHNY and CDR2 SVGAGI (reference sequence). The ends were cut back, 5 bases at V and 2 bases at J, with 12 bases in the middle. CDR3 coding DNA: TGTGCCAGCAGTCCTACGGGGGTTCAAGAGACCCAGTACTTC. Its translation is CASSPTGVQETQYF.

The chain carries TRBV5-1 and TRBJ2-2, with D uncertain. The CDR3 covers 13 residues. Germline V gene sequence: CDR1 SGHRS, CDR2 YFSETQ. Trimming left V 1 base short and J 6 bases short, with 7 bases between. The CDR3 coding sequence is TGCGCCAGCAGCTTGCAGGTAGCCGGGGAGCTGTTTTTT. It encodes CASSLQVAGELFF.

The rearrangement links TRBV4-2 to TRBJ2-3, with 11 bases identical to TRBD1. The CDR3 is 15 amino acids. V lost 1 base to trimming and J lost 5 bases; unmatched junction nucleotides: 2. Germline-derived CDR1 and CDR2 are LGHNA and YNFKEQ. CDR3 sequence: CASSQAGTGGDTQYF. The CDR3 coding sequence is TGTGCCAGCAGCCAAGCGGGGACAGGGGGAGATACGCAGTATTTT.

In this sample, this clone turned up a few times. The CDR3 region is CASRASGSNPEQYF. As DNA, the CDR3 is TGTGCCAGCAGGGCTAGCGGGAGTAACCCCGAGCAGTACTTC. V usage is TRBV2 and J usage is TRBJ2-7; 10 positions match TRBD2. Trimming took 6 bases from V and 6 from J; bases not matched to a gene: 8. CDR1 is SNHLY and CDR2 is FYNNEI in the germline V gene. The CDR3 is made up of 14 amino acids.

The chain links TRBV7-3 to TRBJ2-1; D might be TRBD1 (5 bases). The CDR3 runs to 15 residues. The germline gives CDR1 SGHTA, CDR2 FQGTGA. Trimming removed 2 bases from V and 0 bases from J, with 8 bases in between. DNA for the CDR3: TGTGCCAGCAGCTTAGATCAGGGCTCCTACAATGAGCAGTTCTTC. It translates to CASSLDQGSYNEQFF.

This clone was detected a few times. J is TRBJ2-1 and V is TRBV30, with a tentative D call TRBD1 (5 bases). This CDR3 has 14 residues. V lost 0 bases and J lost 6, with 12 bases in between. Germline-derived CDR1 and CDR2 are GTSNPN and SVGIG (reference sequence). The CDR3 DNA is TGTGCCTGGAGTGTACTGAATAGGGGCAATGAGCAGTTCTTC. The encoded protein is CAWSVLNRGNEQFF.

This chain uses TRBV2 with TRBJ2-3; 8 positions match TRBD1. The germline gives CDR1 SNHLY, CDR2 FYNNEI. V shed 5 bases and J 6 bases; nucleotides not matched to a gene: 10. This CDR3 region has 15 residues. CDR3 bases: TGTGCCAGCAGTTATGCAGGGGGCGCAACGGATACGCAGTATTTT. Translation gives CASSYAGGATDTQYF.

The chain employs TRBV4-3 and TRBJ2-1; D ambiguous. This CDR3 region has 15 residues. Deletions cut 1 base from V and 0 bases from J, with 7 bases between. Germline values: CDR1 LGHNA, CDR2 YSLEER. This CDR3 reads CASSQVVYSYNEQFF. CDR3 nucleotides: TGCGCCAGCAGCCAAGTTGTATACTCCTACAATGAGCAGTTCTTC.

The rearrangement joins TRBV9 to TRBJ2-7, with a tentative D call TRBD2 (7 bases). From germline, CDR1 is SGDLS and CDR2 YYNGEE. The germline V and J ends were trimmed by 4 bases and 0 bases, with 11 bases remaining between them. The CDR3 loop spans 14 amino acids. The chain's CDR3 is CASSPGGPSYEQYF. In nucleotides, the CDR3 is TGTGCCAGCAGCCCCGGGGGGCCCTCCTACGAGCAGTACTTC.

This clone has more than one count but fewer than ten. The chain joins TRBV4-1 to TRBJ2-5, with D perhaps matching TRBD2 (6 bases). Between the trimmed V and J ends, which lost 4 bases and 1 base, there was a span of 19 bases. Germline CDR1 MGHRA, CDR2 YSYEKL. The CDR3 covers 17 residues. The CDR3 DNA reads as TGCGCCAGCAGCCCCAAAGTGGGGGTCGGGGGCCAAGAGACCCAGTACTTC. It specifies CASSPKVGVGGQETQYF.

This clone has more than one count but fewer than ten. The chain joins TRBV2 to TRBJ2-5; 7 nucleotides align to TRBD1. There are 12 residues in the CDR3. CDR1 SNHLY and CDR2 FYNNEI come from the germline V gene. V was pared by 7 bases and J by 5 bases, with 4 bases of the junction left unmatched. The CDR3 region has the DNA TGTGCCAGCAAACGACAGGGTGAGACCCAGTACTTC. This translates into CASKRQGETQYF.

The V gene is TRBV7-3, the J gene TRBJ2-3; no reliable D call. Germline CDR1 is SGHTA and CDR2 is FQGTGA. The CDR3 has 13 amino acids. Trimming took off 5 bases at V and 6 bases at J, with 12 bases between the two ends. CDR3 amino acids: CASSPSVRDTQYF. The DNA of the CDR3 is TGTGCCAGCAGCCCCTCCGTCCGGGATACGCAGTATTTT.

CDR3 loop: CASSLTPGSTDTQYF. DNA for the CDR3: TGCGCCAGCAGCTTGACCCCCGGGAGCACAGATACGCAGTATTTT. The V call is TRBV5-1, the J call TRBJ2-3; D is ambiguous. Between the trimmed V and J ends, which lost 1 base and 0 bases, there was a span of 9 bases. The CDR3 is made up of 15 amino acids. CDR1 SGHRS and CDR2 YFSETQ come from the germline V gene.

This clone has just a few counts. In nucleotides, the CDR3 is TGCGCCAGCACCCCGCGTTCCCGCTCCTACAATGAGCAGTTCTTC. Its protein is CASTPRSRSYNEQFF. The chain is built from TRBV4-3 and TRBJ2-1, with D unresolved. In germline, CDR1 is LGHNA, CDR2 YSLEER. The CDR3 sequence is 15 residues long. With 7 bases removed from V and 0 bases from J, the gap between germline ends came to 13 bases.

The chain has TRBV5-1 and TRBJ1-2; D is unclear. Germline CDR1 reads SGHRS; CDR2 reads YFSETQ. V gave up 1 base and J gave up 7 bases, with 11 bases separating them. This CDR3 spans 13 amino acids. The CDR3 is CASSLRSGAGYTF. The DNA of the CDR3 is TGCGCCAGCAGCTTGCGGTCGGGAGCTGGCTACACCTTC. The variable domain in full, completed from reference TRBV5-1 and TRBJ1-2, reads KAGVTQTPRYLIKTRGQQVTLSCSPISGHRSVSWYQQTPGQGLQFLFEYFSETQRNKGNFPGRFSGRQFSNSRSEMNVSTLELGDSALYLCASSLRSGAGYTFGSGTRLTVV.

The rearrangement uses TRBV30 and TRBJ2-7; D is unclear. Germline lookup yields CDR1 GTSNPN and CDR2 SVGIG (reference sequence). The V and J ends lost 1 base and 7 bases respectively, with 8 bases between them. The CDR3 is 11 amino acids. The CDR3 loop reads CAWSAGVEQYF. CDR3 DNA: TGTGCCTGGAGTGCCGGTGTGGAGCAGTACTTC.

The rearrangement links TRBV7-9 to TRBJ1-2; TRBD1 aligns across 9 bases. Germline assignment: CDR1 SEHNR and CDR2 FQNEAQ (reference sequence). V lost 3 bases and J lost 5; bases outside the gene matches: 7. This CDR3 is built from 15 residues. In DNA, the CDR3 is TGTGCCAGCAGCTTCCTACAGGGGGCAGGTTATGGCTACACCTTC. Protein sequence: CASSFLQGAGYGYTF.

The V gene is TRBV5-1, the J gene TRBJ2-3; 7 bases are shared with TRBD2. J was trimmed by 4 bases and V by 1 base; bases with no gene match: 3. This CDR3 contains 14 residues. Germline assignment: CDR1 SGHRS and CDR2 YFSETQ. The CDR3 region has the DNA TGCGCCAGCAGCTTGCGCGGGGGTGCAGATACGCAGTATTTT. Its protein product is CASSLRGGADTQYF.

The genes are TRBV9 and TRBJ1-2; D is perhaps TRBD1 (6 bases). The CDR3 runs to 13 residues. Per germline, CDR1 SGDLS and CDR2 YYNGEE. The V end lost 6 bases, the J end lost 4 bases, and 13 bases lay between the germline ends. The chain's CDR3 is CASKPSGAYGYTF. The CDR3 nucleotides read TGTGCCAGCAAACCTTCAGGGGCCTATGGCTACACCTTC.

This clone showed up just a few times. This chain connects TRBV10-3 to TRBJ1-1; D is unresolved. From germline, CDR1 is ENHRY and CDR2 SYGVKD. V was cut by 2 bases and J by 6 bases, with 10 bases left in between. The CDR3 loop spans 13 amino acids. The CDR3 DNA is TGTGCCATCAGTGAGCCCGCGGATGCTGAAGCTTTCTTT. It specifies CAISEPADAEAFF.